This TCR beta chain was identified during a study of tissue T cells after allogeneic stem cell transplantation. Study-wide points: Limitations included a small, clinically heterogeneous cohort and limited sampling depth. TCR repertoires tracked anatomic similarity, regardless of disease or transplant status. The study did not identify alloreactive or antigen-specific tissue TCRs, and some clones might be persisting host cells.

Regarding this clone: Its antigen is as yet unknown. Germline and genes here are mouse. The read ends 1 residue shy of where the CDR3 ends; the end is completed using the germline J gene.

Trimming shortened V by 2 bases and J by 6 bases, and 5 bases separated the two germline ends. The CDR3 runs 11 residues. Per germline, CDR1 MSHET and CDR2 SYDVDS. Produced via immunoSEQ multiplex PCR; TCRdb's table is partial and in-frame only. The data show some 22,000 clones, 69% seen once. This rearrangement joins TRBV29 to TRBJ2-7; D is perhaps TRBD1 (5 bases). The sample consisted of blood. The clonotype was recovered from a female BALB/c mouse in good health. The MHC haplotype of this mouse line is H2-d. The DNA read from the CDR3 is TGTGCTAGCAGTTTACAGGGTGAACAGTAC. Its translation is CASSLQGEQY. The CDR3 in full is CASSLQGEQYF.